This record concerns one T cell receptor beta chain sequence. Its antigen is still unknown. Other DNA sequences from this sample encode an identical CDR3 as well. CDR3 length equals 13 residues. Germline V gene sequence: CDR1 SQVTM, CDR2 ANQGSEA. Trimming stripped 4 bases from V and 5 bases from J, with 11 bases between. Alopecia areata patients gave lesional scalp punch biopsies and peripheral blood samples. Sorting of PBMCs yielded the CD4+ and CD8+ T cells. These data belong to a study of CD8+ T cells in alopecia areata. Study-wide results and limits: Unlike in mice, where it was clearer, TCR sharing across patients was less clear, possibly HLA-related. Scalp lesions, especially in alopecia totalis/universalis, had higher clonality than normal scalp.

Reverse transcription of extracted RNA yielded cDNA, which provided the sequencing template. Measured with immunoSEQ multiplex PCR; TCRdb has only the in-frame clones, and not every one. Among about 180,000 clones listed, approximately 59% were seen once. The material sequenced was CD4+ T cells sorted from blood, taken at week 0. The clonotype comes from a human donor with alopecia areata. The genes are TRBV29-1 and TRBJ2-2; D is undetermined. The CDR3 nucleotides are TGCAGCGTTGGGACGGCTCGAACCGGGGAGCTGTTTTTT. It encodes CSVGTARTGELFF.